These T cell receptor beta chains were read from a single sample in a study of breast tumors, draining lymph nodes, adjacent tissues. Via MiXCR, TCRdb re-called the multiplex PCR reads, giving one row per CDR3 protein. The sample contains 17,000 or so distinct CDR3 sequences, approximately 41% of which appear only once. The sample comprised breast tumor tissue. Receptors originate from a female donor with breast cancer. Some clones in this sample may be carry-over from other donors' samples. Each CDR3 is given with its conserved first and last residue. Not every row has a clone size; where given, it reads once, few, many or a size class.

V gene: TRBV7-9
clone size: .
CDR3 protein: CASSLGSLVTDTQYF

V gene: TRBV6-5
clone size: .
CDR3 protein: CASSLENEQFF

V gene: TRBV7-2
clone size: .
CDR3 protein: CASSLEASGTYEQYF

V gene: TRBV25-1
clone size: medium-sized
CDR3 protein: CASSEPVTGNEKLFF

V gene: TRBV24-1
clone size: many
CDR3 protein: CATSDPTGPNQPQHF

V gene: TRBV12-3/TRBV12-4
clone size: many
CDR3 protein: CASTFGGIGNTIYF

V gene: TRBV7-9
clone size: .
CDR3 protein: CASGWTGDEQYF

V gene: TRBV7-8
clone size: .
CDR3 protein: CASSLVRLANTGELFF

V gene: TRBV7-2
clone size: many
CDR3 protein: CASSVLEGRTGRNQPQHF

V gene: TRBV11-3
clone size: .
CDR3 protein: CADDSHLHF

V gene: TRBV12-3/TRBV12-4
clone size: .
CDR3 protein: CASSPSGSADTQYF

V gene: TRBV18
clone size: many
CDR3 protein: CASSPPGRGSSYEQYF

V gene: TRBV6-2/TRBV6-3
clone size: many
CDR3 protein: CASSSTGIETQYF

V gene: TRBV9
clone size: many
CDR3 protein: CASSVGAGRAHAYEQYF

V gene: TRBV30
clone size: many
CDR3 protein: CAWSLPLLGGSPLHF

V gene: TRBV9
clone size: .
CDR3 protein: CASSVAGQGAVREQFF

V gene: TRBV20-1
clone size: .
CDR3 protein: CSASSRNYEQYF

V gene: TRBV19
clone size: .
CDR3 protein: CASSLQQGATGELFF

V gene: TRBV20-1
clone size: .
CDR3 protein: CSARPSNSPLHF

V gene: TRBV12-3/TRBV12-4
clone size: once
CDR3 protein: CASSFAVNTGELFF

V gene: TRBV19
clone size: .
CDR3 protein: CASSRGGPSTDTQFF

V gene: TRBV7-2
clone size: .
CDR3 protein: CASSLDERAKFF

V gene: TRBV6-2/TRBV6-3
clone size: .
CDR3 protein: CASSGLAGGSYNEQFF

V gene: TRBV9
clone size: many
CDR3 protein: CASSVAIAGVTDTQYF

V gene: TRBV28
clone size: few
CDR3 protein: CASGPGVEAFF

V gene: TRBV6-5
clone size: many
CDR3 protein: CASRATSGSNIQYF

V gene: TRBV12-3/TRBV12-4
clone size: .
CDR3 protein: CASSLLGGIESTDTQYF

V gene: TRBV5-1
clone size: many
CDR3 protein: CASSRDSRGDTQYF

V gene: TRBV20-1
clone size: many
CDR3 protein: CSAREGQTQNSPLHF

V gene: TRBV7-8
clone size: .
CDR3 protein: CASSLGGSSYGYTF

V gene: TRBV6-2/TRBV6-3
clone size: many
CDR3 protein: CASSYLLEQYF

V gene: TRBV28
clone size: .
CDR3 protein: CASSSYAYGYTF

V gene: TRBV12-3/TRBV12-4
clone size: .
CDR3 protein: CASRGDGTDTQYF

V gene: TRBV7-4
clone size: .
CDR3 protein: CASSARDRGYFEQYF

V gene: TRBV6-5
clone size: many
CDR3 protein: CASSPTTGIPPFF

V gene: TRBV20-1
clone size: medium-sized
CDR3 protein: CSGSVPRGAQETQYF

V gene: TRBV12-3/TRBV12-4
clone size: many
CDR3 protein: CASRPGEGEGANVLTF

V gene: TRBV2
clone size: .
CDR3 protein: CASSEGGPYNEQFF

V gene: TRBV29-1
clone size: .
CDR3 protein: CSVVMTGDAGEFFF

V gene: TRBV3-2
clone size: .
CDR3 protein: CAKDLADGDNEQFF

V gene: TRBV25-1
clone size: .
CDR3 protein: CASSEGTSGEREKLFF

V gene: TRBV9
clone size: many
CDR3 protein: CASSVAGSGSSYEQYF

V gene: TRBV5-8
clone size: many
CDR3 protein: CASSRPQATEQFF

V gene: TRBV7-9
clone size: .
CDR3 protein: CASSSIAVRETQYF

V gene: TRBV5-6
clone size: .
CDR3 protein: CASSGEGTEYQETQYF

V gene: TRBV12-3/TRBV12-4
clone size: many
CDR3 protein: CASSKDRGNEKLFF

V gene: TRBV13
clone size: many
CDR3 protein: CASSPAGTDKKSNYEQYF

V gene: TRBV11-2
clone size: once
CDR3 protein: CASTPGAGGLHEQYF

V gene: TRBV20-1
clone size: few
CDR3 protein: CSARDGRSSYEQYF

V gene: TRBV20-1
clone size: many
CDR3 protein: CSASQGSNEKLFF

V gene: TRBV9
clone size: .
CDR3 protein: CASSWTFTDTQYF

V gene: TRBV6-1
clone size: many
CDR3 protein: CASSELGSGTSDTQYF

V gene: TRBV20-1
clone size: .
CDR3 protein: CSARTSGATGELFF

V gene: TRBV6-1
clone size: few
CDR3 protein: CASSEWTVRTNYGYTF

V gene: TRBV7-2
clone size: .
CDR3 protein: CASTPGIPGTYEQYF

V gene: TRBV2
clone size: many
CDR3 protein: CASSGQGRGDNSPLHF

V gene: TRBV4-1
clone size: medium-sized
CDR3 protein: CASSQEEGVTDTQYF